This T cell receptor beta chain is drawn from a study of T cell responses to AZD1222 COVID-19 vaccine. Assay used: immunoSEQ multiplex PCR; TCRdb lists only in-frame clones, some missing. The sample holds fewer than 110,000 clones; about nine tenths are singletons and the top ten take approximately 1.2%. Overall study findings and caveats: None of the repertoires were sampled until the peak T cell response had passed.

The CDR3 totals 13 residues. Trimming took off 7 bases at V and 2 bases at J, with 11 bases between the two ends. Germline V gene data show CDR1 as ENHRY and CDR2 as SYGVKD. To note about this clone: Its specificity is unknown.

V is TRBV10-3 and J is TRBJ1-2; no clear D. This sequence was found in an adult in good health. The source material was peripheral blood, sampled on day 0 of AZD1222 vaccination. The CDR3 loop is CAITPQLNYGYTF. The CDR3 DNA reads TGTGCCATCACTCCCCAGCTCAACTATGGCTACACCTTC.